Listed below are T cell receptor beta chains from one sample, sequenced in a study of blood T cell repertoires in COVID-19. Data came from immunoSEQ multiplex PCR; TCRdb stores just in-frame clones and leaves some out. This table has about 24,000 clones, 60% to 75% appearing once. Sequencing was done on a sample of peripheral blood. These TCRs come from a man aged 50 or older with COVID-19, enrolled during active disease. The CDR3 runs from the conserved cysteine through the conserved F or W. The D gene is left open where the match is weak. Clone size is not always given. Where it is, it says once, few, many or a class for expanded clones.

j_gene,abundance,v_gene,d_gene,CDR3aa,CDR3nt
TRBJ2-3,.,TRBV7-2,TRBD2,CASSLASGSRTDTQYF,TGTGCCAGCAGCTTAGCTAGCGGGTCCCGCACAGATACGCAGTATTTT
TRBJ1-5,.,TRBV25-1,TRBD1,CASSGGQLQPQHF,TGTGCCAGCAGTGGGGGACAGCTTCAGCCCCAGCATTTT
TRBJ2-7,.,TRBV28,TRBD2,CASSSGTSVYEQYF,TGTGCCAGCAGCTCTGGGACTAGCGTATACGAGCAGTACTTC
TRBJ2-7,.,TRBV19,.,CASSMGTYEQYF,TGTGCCAGTAGTATGGGCACCTACGAGCAGTACTTC
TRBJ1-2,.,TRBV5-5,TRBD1,CASSLTGESAGYTF,TGTGCCAGCAGCTTGACAGGGGAGTCCGCTGGCTACACCTTC
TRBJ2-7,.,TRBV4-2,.,CASSQDRIGYEQYF,TGTGCCAGCAGCCAAGATCGAATCGGCTACGAGCAGTACTTC
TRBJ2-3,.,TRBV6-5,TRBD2,CASRKAGGGDTQYF,TGTGCCAGCAGGAAAGCGGGAGGGGGAGATACGCAGTATTTT
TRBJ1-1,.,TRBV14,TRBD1,CASSQDYRTGAFNTEAFF,TGTGCCAGCAGCCAAGATTATAGGACAGGGGCATTTAACACTGAAGCTTTCTTT
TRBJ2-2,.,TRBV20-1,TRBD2,CSASSPGLAGTGELFF,TGCAGTGCTAGTTCTCCGGGACTAGCGGGAACCGGGGAGCTGTTTTTT
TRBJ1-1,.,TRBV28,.,CASSLNDREAFF,TGTGCCAGCAGTTTAAACGACAGGGAAGCTTTCTTT
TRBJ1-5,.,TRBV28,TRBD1,CASRPTGGKGSNQPQHF,TGTGCCAGCAGGCCGACAGGGGGGAAGGGTAGCAATCAGCCCCAGCATTTT
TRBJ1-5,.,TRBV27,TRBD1,CASSLSTGLNQPQHF,TGTGCCAGCAGTTTATCGACAGGGCTTAATCAGCCCCAGCATTTT
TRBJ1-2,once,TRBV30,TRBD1,CALDEDRADGYTF,TGTGCCCTAGATGAGGACAGGGCGGATGGCTACACCTTC
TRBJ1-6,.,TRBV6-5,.,CASRQGYGSPLHF,TGTGCCAGCAGGCAGGGTTACGGTTCACCCCTCCACTTT
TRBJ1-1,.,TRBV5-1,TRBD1,CASSPRGRMNTEAFF,TGCGCCAGCAGCCCCAGGGGGCGAATGAACACTGAAGCTTTCTTT
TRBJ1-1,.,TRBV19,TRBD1,CASSPRTGGSEAFF,TGTGCCAGTAGTCCACGGACAGGGGGCTCTGAAGCTTTCTTT
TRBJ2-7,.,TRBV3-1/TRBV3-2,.,CASSLGGVEQYF,TGTGCCAGCAGTCTGGGCGGGGTCGAGCAGTACTTC
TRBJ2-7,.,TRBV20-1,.,CSASSADPYEQYF,TGCAGTGCTAGTTCAGCGGATCCCTACGAGCAGTACTTC
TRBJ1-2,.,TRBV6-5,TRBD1,CASRMTGDYGYTF,TGTGCCAGCAGAATGACAGGGGACTATGGCTACACCTTC
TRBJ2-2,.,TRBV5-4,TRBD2,CASSSSGGAAGELFF,TGTGCCAGCAGTTCTAGCGGGGGGGCGGCCGGGGAGCTGTTTTTT
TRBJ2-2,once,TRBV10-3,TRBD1,CAINRQGAVTGELFF,TGTGCCATCAATAGACAGGGGGCTGTCACCGGGGAGCTGTTTTTT
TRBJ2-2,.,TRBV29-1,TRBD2,CSVEGGLRLSVGGSIRRGAVF,TGCAGCGTTGAAGGCGGTCTGAGGTTGAGTGTGGGAGGGAGCATTCGCCGGGGAGCTGTTTTT
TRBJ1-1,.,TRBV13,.,CASSWQRTEAFF,TGTGCCAGCAGCTGGCAGCGGACTGAAGCTTTCTTT
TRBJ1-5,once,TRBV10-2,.,CASTVGGGQPQHF,TGCGCCAGCACGGTAGGGGGTGGCCAGCCCCAGCATTTT
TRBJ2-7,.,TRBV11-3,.,CASSLVGPYEQYF,TGTGCCAGCAGCTTAGTTGGGCCCTACGAGCAGTACTTC
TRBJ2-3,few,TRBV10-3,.,CAISLEARADTQYF,TGTGCCATCAGCCTCGAGGCACGGGCAGATACGCAGTATTTT
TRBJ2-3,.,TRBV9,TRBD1,CASSGQGATQYF,TGTGCCAGCAGCGGACAGGGGGCAACGCAGTATTTT
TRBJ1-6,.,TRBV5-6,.,CASSRREAFMGSPLHF,TGTGCCAGCAGCCGCCGCGAGGCGTTTATGGGTTCACCCCTCCACTTT
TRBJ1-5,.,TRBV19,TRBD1,CASSIGGQGGQPQHF,TGTGCCAGTAGTATAGGGGGACAGGGGGGTCAGCCCCAGCATTTT
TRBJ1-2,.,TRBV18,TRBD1,CASSPFPGQGYGYTF,TGTGCCAGCTCACCATTTCCGGGACAGGGATATGGCTACACCTTC
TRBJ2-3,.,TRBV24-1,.,CATSDRTSSPDTQYF,TGTGCCACCAGTGACCGCACTAGTTCTCCAGATACGCAGTATTTT
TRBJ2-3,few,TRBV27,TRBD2,CASSFIRSALAGVRGADTQYF,TGTGCCAGCAGCTTTATTAGGTCTGCACTAGCGGGAGTCCGGGGCGCAGATACGCAGTATTTT
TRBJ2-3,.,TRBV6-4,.,CASSDSELATDTQYF,TGTGCCAGCAGTGACTCGGAGTTAGCCACAGATACGCAGTATTTT
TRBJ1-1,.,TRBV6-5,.,CASSYPGPLGTEAFF,TGTGCCAGCAGTTACCCGGGTCCCCTGGGCACTGAAGCTTTCTTT
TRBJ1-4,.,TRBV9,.,CASSPFLASANEKLFF,TGTGCCAGCAGCCCCTTCCTAGCATCCGCTAATGAAAAACTGTTTTTT
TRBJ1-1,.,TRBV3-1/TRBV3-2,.,CASSQDGGRATEAFF,TGTGCCAGCAGCCAAGATGGGGGCAGGGCCACTGAAGCTTTCTTT
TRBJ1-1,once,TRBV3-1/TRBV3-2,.,CASSQDLVVGSGRGNTEAFF,TGTGCCAGCAGCCAAGATCTTGTAGTAGGTTCGGGGAGGGGGAACACTGAAGCTTTCTTT
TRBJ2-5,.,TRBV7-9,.,CASSSKGVGETQYF,TGTGCCAGCAGCAGCAAGGGGGTCGGGGAGACCCAGTACTTC
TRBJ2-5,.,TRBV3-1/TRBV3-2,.,CASSQEDYQETQYF,TGTGCCAGCAGCCAAGAGGACTACCAAGAGACCCAGTACTTC
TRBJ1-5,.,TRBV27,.,CASSSGASNQPQHF,TGTGCCAGCAGTTCTGGGGCTAGCAATCAGCCCCAGCATTTT
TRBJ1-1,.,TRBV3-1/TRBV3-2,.,CASSKTENTEAFF,TGTGCCAGCAGCAAGACAGAGAACACTGAAGCTTTCTTT
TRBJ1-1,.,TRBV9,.,CASSGGDVVFNTEAFF,TGTGCCAGCAGCGGCGGGGACGTCGTGTTCAACACTGAAGCTTTCTTT
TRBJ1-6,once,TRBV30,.,CAWSKGDRAAVSYNSPLHF,TGTGCCTGGAGTAAGGGGGACCGGGCAGCAGTCTCCTATAATTCACCCCTCCACTTT
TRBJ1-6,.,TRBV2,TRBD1,CASSTGGNSPLHF,TGTGCCAGCAGCACAGGGGGTAATTCACCCCTCCACTTT
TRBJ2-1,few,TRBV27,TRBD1,CASSSRQGFSYNEQFF,TGTGCCAGCAGTTCCAGACAGGGTTTTTCCTACAATGAGCAGTTCTTC
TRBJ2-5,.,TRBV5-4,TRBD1,CASSTRAGQEETQYF,TGTGCCAGCAGCACTAGAGCCGGACAGGAAGAGACCCAGTACTTC
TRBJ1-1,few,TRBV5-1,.,CASSSVGGGNTEAFF,TGCGCCAGCAGCTCCGTTGGGGGAGGGAACACTGAAGCTTTCTTT
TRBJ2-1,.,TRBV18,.,CASSPPAGSSYNEQFF,TGTGCCAGCTCACCACCAGCGGGCAGCTCCTACAATGAGCAGTTCTTC
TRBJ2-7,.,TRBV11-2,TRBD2,CASSPYSGYEQYF,TGTGCCAGCAGCCCTTATAGCGGGTACGAGCAGTACTTC
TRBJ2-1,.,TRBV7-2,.,CARASESYNEQFF,TGTGCCAGGGCTAGCGAGTCCTACAATGAGCAGTTCTTC
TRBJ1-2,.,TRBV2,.,CASSEYLTRTGLFNSDYGYTF,TGTGCCAGCAGTGAATATCTTACTAGAACAGGGCTTTTTAATTCGGACTATGGCTACACCTTC
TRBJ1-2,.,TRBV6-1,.,CTSSEGSMGLLGYTF,TGTACCAGCAGTGAAGGGAGTATGGGGCTACTCGGCTACACCTTC
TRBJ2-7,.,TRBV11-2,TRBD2,CASSLGTSGASSYEQYF,TGTGCCAGCAGCTTAGGGACTAGCGGGGCCAGCTCCTACGAGCAGTACTTC
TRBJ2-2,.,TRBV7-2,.,CASSLDLITGELFF,TGTGCCAGCAGCTTAGATCTTATCACCGGGGAGCTGTTTTTT